These T cell receptor beta chains were read from a single sample in a study of T cell responses to AZD1222 COVID-19 vaccine. Repertoires were generated with immunoSEQ multiplex PCR, while TCRdb's copy carries only in-frame clones and drops some. Its listing shows 150,000 or so clones. The sequenced sample consisted of peripheral blood. These receptors were obtained from an adult in good health. The CDR3 runs from the conserved cysteine through the conserved F or W. The D gene is left open where the match is weak.

j_gene | v_gene | d_gene | CDR3aa | CDR3nt
TRBJ1-1 | TRBV18 | NA | CASSPGGVSRVTEAFF | TGTGCCAGCTCACCAGGGGGTGTTAGCCGAGTCACTGAAGCTTTCTTT
TRBJ2-1 | TRBV10-3 | NA | CAISDLRGAGMIEQFF | TGTGCCATCAGTGACTTACGAGGGGCGGGTATGATTGAGCAGTTCTTC
TRBJ1-5 | TRBV6-6 | NA | CASSYVGNQPQHF | TGTGCCAGCAGTTACGTGGGAAATCAGCCCCAGCATTTT
TRBJ1-5 | TRBV7-2 | TRBD1 | CASSSQGQYSNQPQHF | TGTGCCAGCAGCTCCCAGGGACAGTATAGCAATCAGCCCCAGCATTTT
TRBJ2-7 | TRBV27 | NA | CASSPPGQSAYEQYF | TGTGCCAGCAGCCCCCCCGGGCAGTCCGCCTACGAGCAGTACTTC
TRBJ1-1 | TRBV5-6 | TRBD1 | CASTWGDRAMNTEAFF | TGTGCCAGCACCTGGGGTGACAGGGCTATGAACACTGAAGCTTTCTTT
TRBJ2-2 | TRBV5-4 | TRBD1 | CASSPRDRGNTGELFF | TGTGCCAGCAGCCCCCGGGACAGGGGTAACACCGGGGAGCTGTTTTTT
TRBJ2-7 | TRBV18 | TRBD1 | CASSPRGDRRGSAYEQYF | TGTGCCAGCTCACCACGGGGGGACAGGAGAGGATCCGCCTACGAGCAGTACTTC
TRBJ2-1 | TRBV3-1/TRBV3-2 | TRBD2 | CASRSSGDYNEQFF | TGTGCCAGCAGGTCTAGCGGGGACTACAATGAGCAGTTCTTC
TRBJ1-1 | TRBV12-3/TRBV12-4 | NA | CASRWGNTEAFF | TGTGCCAGCAGGTGGGGGAACACTGAAGCTTTCTTT
TRBJ1-1 | TRBV6-5 | NA | CASSYSNGGDTEAFF | TGTGCCAGCAGTTACTCGAACGGGGGGGACACTGAAGCTTTCTTT
TRBJ1-6 | TRBV6-5 | TRBD1 | CASSYSTDRGGSPLHF | TGTGCCAGCAGTTACTCGACCGACAGGGGAGGTTCACCCCTCCACTTT
TRBJ1-1 | TRBV5-1 | NA | CASSSNGGMNTEAFF | TGCGCCAGCAGCTCGAACGGGGGAATGAACACTGAAGCTTTCTTT
TRBJ1-1 | TRBV7-2 | TRBD1 | CASSIGTGLEAFF | TGTGCCAGCAGCATTGGGACAGGACTCGAAGCTTTCTTT
TRBJ2-2 | TRBV6-5 | NA | CASSYSTGYTGELFF | TGTGCCAGCAGTTACTCGACAGGATACACCGGGGAGCTGTTTTTT
TRBJ1-1 | TRBV27 | TRBD1 | CASSPRGADRTRREAFF | TGTGCCAGCAGCCCGAGGGGAGCGGACAGGACTAGGCGGGAAGCTTTCTTT
TRBJ1-5 | TRBV7-8 | NA | CASSLAQGNQPQHF | TGTGCCAGCAGCTTAGCGCAGGGTAATCAGCCCCAGCATTTT
TRBJ1-2 | TRBV14 | NA | CASSQVLGLTHYGYTF | TGTGCCAGCAGCCAAGTATTAGGTTTGACCCACTATGGCTACACCTTC
TRBJ1-4 | TRBV5-8 | TRBD1 | CASSIRQGPLGEKLFF | TGTGCCAGCAGCATAAGACAGGGGCCCTTGGGGGAAAAACTGTTTTTT
TRBJ2-1 | TRBV11-2 | TRBD1 | CASSLGGQGVWEQFF | TGTGCCAGCAGCTTAGGGGGACAGGGAGTTTGGGAGCAGTTCTTC
TRBJ2-1 | TRBV7-8 | NA | CASSLSDEQFF | TGTGCCAGCAGCTTAAGTGATGAGCAGTTCTTC
TRBJ2-7 | TRBV6-2/TRBV6-3 | NA | CASSYPPDSLYEQYF | TGTGCCAGCAGTTACCCACCAGACAGCCTCTACGAGCAGTACTTC
TRBJ2-3 | TRBV7-8 | NA | CASSLAAGDTQYF | TGTGCCAGCAGCTTAGCAGCCGGAGATACGCAGTATTTT
TRBJ1-3 | TRBV20-1 | NA | CSASKTGTGNTIYF | TGCAGTGCTAGTAAAACAGGGACTGGAAACACCATATATTTT
TRBJ1-2 | TRBV6-2/TRBV6-3 | TRBD1 | CASSYSLQGVYGYTF | TGTGCCAGCAGTTACTCACTCCAGGGGGTTTATGGCTACACCTTC
TRBJ2-7 | TRBV6-2/TRBV6-3 | NA | CASSTAGSTYEQYF | TGTGCCAGCAGCACGGCGGGGTCGACCTACGAGCAGTACTTC
TRBJ1-2 | TRBV30 | NA | CAWSVGRVYGYTF | TGTGCCTGGAGTGTCGGCAGAGTCTATGGCTACACCTTC
TRBJ1-5 | TRBV27 | NA | CASSLGRPDQPQHF | TGTGCCAGCAGTTTAGGAAGGCCTGATCAGCCCCAGCATTTT